The present T cell receptor beta chain was sequenced within a study of cytomegalovirus exposure and HLA in healthy donors. Study-wide points: By HLA locus, TCR association rates varied in a later analysis, with DRB1 showing the most and HLA-C the fewest. Being productive about 87% or about 30% of the time was typical of most TCR beta V segments in an earlier analysis. Cytomegalovirus association was listed for about 180 TCR beta chains.

The germline CDR1 and CDR2 sequences are LGHNA and YNFKEQ. The V and J ends lost 7 bases and 2 bases, in that order; junction bases with no gene match: 12. This CDR3 comprises 16 residues. 13 Jbeta primers and 60 Vbeta primers were used for the PCR. TCRdb's copy holds only in-frame clones and misses some; the assay was immunoSEQ multiplex PCR. The data show over 75,000 clones, around 80% seen once. Comments on this clone: Antigen specificity is unknown.

V is TRBV4-2 and J is TRBJ2-3; TRBD1 matches 7 bases. The sample taken for sequencing was PBMCs. This TCR derives from a man aged 60 to 75 in good health and CMV-seropositive. CDR3 residues: CASTLGGGRVTDTQYF. The CDR3 nucleotides are TGTGCCAGCACCTTAGGGGGCGGACGGGTCACAGATACGCAGTATTTT.